A selection of T cell receptor beta chains follows, all from one sample in a study of T cells after yellow fever vaccination. TCRdb called the 5' RACE reads again in MiXCR, with one record for every CDR3 protein. Among 9,500 to 15,000 distinct CDR3 sequences listed, 5.8% were seen once. This material consisted of PBMCs, either bulk or a sorted T-cell subset (CD4+, CD8+, memory, or dextramer-sorted; not recorded which), taken on the day of the yellow fever booster vaccination. The source of these receptors is a man aged 30 to 45 who received the YFV17D yellow fever vaccine. The CDR3 runs from the conserved cysteine through the conserved F or W. Fields, in order: J gene, clone size, D gene, V gene, CDR3 protein, CDR3 DNA. The D gene is left open where the match is weak. Clone sizes are shown as once, few, many, or a class for an expanded clone.

TRBJ2-6	many	.	TRBV15	CATSHRGGGEIPSGANVLTF	TGTGCCACCAGCCATCGAGGGGGCGGGGAAATACCCTCTGGGGCCAACGTCCTGACTTTC
TRBJ1-5	many	.	TRBV6-5	CASSPGGVSNQPQHF	TGTGCCAGCAGTCCAGGCGGGGTTAGCAATCAGCCCCAGCATTTT
TRBJ2-5	medium-sized	.	TRBV21-1	CASSTRAAGGILQETQYF	TGTGCCAGCAGCACCCGCGCGGCGGGAGGGATTCTCCAAGAGACCCAGTACTTC
TRBJ2-2	many	TRBD2	TRBV4-3	CASSRLLAGGNTGELFF	TGCGCCAGCAGCCGCTTACTAGCGGGAGGAAACACCGGGGAGCTGTTTTTT
TRBJ2-6	many	.	TRBV25-1	CASSAQSGSSGANVLTF	TGTGCCAGCAGTGCTCAAAGCGGAAGCTCTGGGGCCAACGTCCTGACTTTC
TRBJ1-1	many	TRBD1	TRBV20-1	CSAETTGPRF	TGCAGTGCTGAGACGACAGGGCCCCGATTT
TRBJ1-4	many	.	TRBV28	CASSSLIVGTTNEKLFF	TGTGCCAGCAGTTCGCTGATAGTGGGTACAACTAATGAAAAACTGTTTTTT
TRBJ2-7	many	.	TRBV5-1	CASSPSGGGYEQYF	TGCGCCAGCAGCCCGAGCGGAGGCGGGTACGAGCAGTACTTC
TRBJ2-5	medium-sized	.	TRBV28	CASSPAGQSQETQYF	TGTGCCAGCAGTCCCGCAGGACAGTCCCAAGAGACCCAGTACTTC
TRBJ2-7	many	TRBD1	TRBV6-2/TRBV6-3	CASSYQGAIPTYEQYF	TGTGCCAGCAGTTACCAGGGGGCCATCCCAACTTACGAGCAGTACTTC
TRBJ2-7	many	.	TRBV6-5	CASSYQWQGYEQYF	TGTGCCAGCAGTTACCAGTGGCAGGGCTACGAGCAGTACTTC
TRBJ2-6	many	.	TRBV4-3	CASSQEGVKGANVLTF	TGCGCCAGCAGCCAAGAAGGGGTGAAGGGGGCCAACGTCCTGACTTTC
TRBJ2-2	many	TRBD2	TRBV7-3	CASSSRAGGPTGELFF	TGTGCCAGCAGCTCAAGGGCGGGAGGGCCCACCGGGGAGCTGTTTTTT
TRBJ1-1	few	.	TRBV11-2	CASSLGATTEAFF	TGTGCCAGCAGTTTGGGGGCAACCACTGAAGCTTTCTTT
TRBJ2-5	many	.	TRBV5-5	CASSLGSGETQYF	TGTGCCAGCAGCTTGGGTTCGGGAGAGACCCAGTACTTC
TRBJ2-7	many	TRBD1	TRBV5-4	CASSSRDRVYEQYF	TGTGCCAGCAGCTCCCGTGACAGGGTATACGAGCAGTACTTC
TRBJ2-7	medium-sized	.	TRBV6-5	CASGVGAKQYF	TGTGCCAGCGGAGTGGGGGCGAAGCAGTACTTC